This record concerns one T cell receptor beta chain sequence. In this sample, this clone turned up once. The specificity of this receptor is unknown. No base-level quality is on record; no much larger clone is a single base apart. For the CD8 naive samples, CD45RO-negative cells were positively selected for CCR7, yielding a CD45RA+CCR7+ population from which TemRA cells were excluded. Donors were healthy HIV-negative adults with no recently reported acute infections or vaccinations. Only Caucasian adults living in Nashville, Tennessee, USA were represented among the donors. After blood collection by leukapheresis, PBMCs were isolated using Ficoll-Histopaque density gradient centrifugation and then cryopreserved in the vapor phase of liquid nitrogen. Analytical flow cytometry was used to check the purity and quantity of each magnetically sorted T cell population. Genomic DNA was isolated from each sorted fraction and quantified by UV absorbance on a Nanodrop 2000c.

The source of the sample is a study of shared clonotypes between healthy human individuals (TCRdb year 2020). For the wider study: The cohort comprised a couple of women and three men aged 18 to 49 years. For each donor, CD4 naive and CD4 memory were each given three plates, CD8 naive was given two plates, and CD8 memory was given one plate. Different laboratories and diverse techniques were used to prepare libraries and sequence TCR repertoires, to increase sequencing depth and limit assay-specific biases. To estimate repertoire size and how much clonotypes are shared between individuals, the study performed deep sequencing of blood TCR repertoires from roughly five healthy adults. Leukapheresis yielded between about 0.94 and 10 billion PBMCs per donor.

What the research found in general, with its limitations: Only blood was sampled, and tissue TCR repertoires likely differ from those in blood. Sharing across a few donors was observed for approximately 4.6% of naive CD4, 3.5% of naive CD8, 2% to 2.5% of memory CD4, and around 0.44% of memory CD8 clonotypes. The small number of donors limited the genetic and exposure-history diversity represented. Pairwise subsampling indicated that sequencing depth was expected to affect the degree of clonotype sharing among donors. Compared with non-shared clonotypes, the clonotypes found in all four sorted-subset donors had higher generation probabilities. Larger estimated clonotype richness was generally found for naive subsets than for memory subsets. Rarefaction of sorted-subset datasets indicated incomplete sequencing despite the large sequencing depth.

The germline V gene gives CDR1 as SGDLS and CDR2 as YYNGEE. The germline ends are 15 bases apart after V is trimmed by 5 bases and J by 4 bases. The CDR3 starts with the cysteine, ends with the phenylalanine, and has 14 residues. CDR3 DNA only is kept here, 42 bases in frame from base 1. Using the deep immunoSEQ assay, TCR CDR3 regions were amplified from genomic DNA by multiplex PCR. Extracted genomic DNA from each cell subset was spread evenly across all wells of several immunoSEQ 96-well plates, with each plate serving as a replicate. Each replicate PCR for sorted subsets received around 0.2 ug genomic DNA, equal to about 30,000 T cell genomes. Purified libraries were measured with a Qubit 3.0 fluorometer, size-checked on a Bioanalyzer 2100, and measured again with the KAPA Library Quantification kit. Every immunoSEQ 96-well plate was sequenced on a dedicated single-read 150-cycle Illumina NextSeq 550 flow cell. For the original study's pipeline: Because the immunoSEQ output included only junctional sequences and no quality scores, the filtering could not be the same as the filtering used for full-length reads. Sequences were annotated with PyIR, a Python wrapper for IgBLAST v1.9, using IMGT germline references to assign V/J genes and CDR3. Any read was removed if the V/J assignment was weak (E-value above 1e-6), the CDR3 was missing, or the read contained stop codons, out-of-frame junctions, or ambiguous translated residues. V3J clonotypes were defined by identical inferred V gene, J gene, and CDR3 amino acid sequence. Percentage overlap between repertoires was computed as shared unique clonotypes divided by the size of the smaller repertoire. Repertoire richness was assessed with RTK rarefaction, the Chao1 estimator, and Recon v2.1 estimates of unobserved clonotypes. Generation probabilities were computed with OLGA for all TCRbeta clonotypes obtained by the gDNA method from several donors. The table comes from immuneACCESS by way of TCRdb, which keeps in-frame sequences with V and J called. Part of the clones is missing from these tables; in studies checked, under half for an unresolved V gene and the rest for unknown reasons. V, J and clone size are those of that table, while D and trimming were read from the DNA. The sample table lists millions of clones, just under 95% of them with a count of one. Around 1.1% of the sample rests with the top ten.

This receptor chain uses TRBV9 and TRBJ1-2; the D gene is not confidently resolved. Specimen: naive CD8+ T cells sorted from blood. This specimen's cell subset or site label, interpreted: CD45RA+CCR7+. The source of this sequence is a man younger than 35 in good health. CDR3 reads: CASRAKDGVYGYTF. The DNA sequence reads TGTGCCAGCAGGGCCAAAGACGGCGTCTATGGCTACACCTTC.